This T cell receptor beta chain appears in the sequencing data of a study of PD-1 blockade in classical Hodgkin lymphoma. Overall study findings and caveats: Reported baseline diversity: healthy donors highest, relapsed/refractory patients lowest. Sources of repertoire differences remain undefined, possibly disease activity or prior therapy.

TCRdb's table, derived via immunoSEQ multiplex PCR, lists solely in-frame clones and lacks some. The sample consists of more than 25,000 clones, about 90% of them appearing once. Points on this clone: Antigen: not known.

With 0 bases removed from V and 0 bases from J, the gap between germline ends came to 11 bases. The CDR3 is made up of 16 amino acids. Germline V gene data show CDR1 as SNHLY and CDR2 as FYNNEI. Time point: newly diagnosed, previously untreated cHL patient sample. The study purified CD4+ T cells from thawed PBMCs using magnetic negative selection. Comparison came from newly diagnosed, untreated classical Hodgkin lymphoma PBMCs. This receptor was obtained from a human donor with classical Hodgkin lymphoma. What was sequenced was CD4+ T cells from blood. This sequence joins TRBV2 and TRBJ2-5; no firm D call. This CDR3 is CASSEALLGYQETQYF. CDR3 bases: TGTGCCAGCAGTGAAGCGCTTTTAGGGTACCAAGAGACCCAGTACTTC.